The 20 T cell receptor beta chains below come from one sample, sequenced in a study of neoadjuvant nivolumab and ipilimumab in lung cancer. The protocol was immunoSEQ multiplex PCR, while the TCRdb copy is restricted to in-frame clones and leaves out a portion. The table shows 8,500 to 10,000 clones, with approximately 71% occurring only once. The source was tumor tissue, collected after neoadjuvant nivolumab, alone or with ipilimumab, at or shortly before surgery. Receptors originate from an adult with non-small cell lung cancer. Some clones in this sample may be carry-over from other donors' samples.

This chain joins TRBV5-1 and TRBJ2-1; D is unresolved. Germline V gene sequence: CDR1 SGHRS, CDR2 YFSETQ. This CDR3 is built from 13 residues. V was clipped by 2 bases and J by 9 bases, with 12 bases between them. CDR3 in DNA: TGCGCCAGCAGCTTTCCCGATTCCCTTGAGCAGTTCTTC. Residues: CASSFPDSLEQFF.

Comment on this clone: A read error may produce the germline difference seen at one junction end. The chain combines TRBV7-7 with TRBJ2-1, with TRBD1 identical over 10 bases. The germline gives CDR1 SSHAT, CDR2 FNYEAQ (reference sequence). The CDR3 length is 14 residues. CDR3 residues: CASSPGQGNNEQFF. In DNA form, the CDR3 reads TGTGCTAGCAGCCCGGGACAGGGGAACAATGAGCAGTTCTTC.

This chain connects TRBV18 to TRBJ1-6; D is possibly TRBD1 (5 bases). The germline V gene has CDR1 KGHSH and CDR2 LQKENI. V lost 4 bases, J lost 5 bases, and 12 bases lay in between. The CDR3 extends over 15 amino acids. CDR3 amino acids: CASSRKDSHNSPLHF. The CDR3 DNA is TGTGCCAGCTCACGAAAAGACAGCCATAATTCACCCCTCCACTTT. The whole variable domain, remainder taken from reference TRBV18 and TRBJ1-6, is NAGVMQNPRHLVRRRGQEARLRCSPMKGHSHVYWYRQLPEEGLKFMVYLQKENIIDESGMPKERFSAEFPKEGPSILRIQQVVRGDSAAYFCASSRKDSHNSPLHFGNGTRLTVT.

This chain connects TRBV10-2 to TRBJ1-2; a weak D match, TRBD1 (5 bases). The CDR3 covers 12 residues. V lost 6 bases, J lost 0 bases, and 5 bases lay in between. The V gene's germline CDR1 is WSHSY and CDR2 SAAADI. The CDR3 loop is CASRTANYGYTF. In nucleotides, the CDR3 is TGCGCCAGCAGGACAGCTAACTATGGCTACACCTTC.

The CDR3, as DNA: TGTGCCAGCACGGGGTACGGAAACACCATATATTTT. This encodes CASTGYGNTIYF. The chain uses TRBV6-5 and TRBJ1-3; D call uncertain. The CDR3 covers 12 residues. Trimming removed 7 bases at V and 4 bases at J, with 8 bases between. The germline gives CDR1 MNHEY, CDR2 SVGAGI.

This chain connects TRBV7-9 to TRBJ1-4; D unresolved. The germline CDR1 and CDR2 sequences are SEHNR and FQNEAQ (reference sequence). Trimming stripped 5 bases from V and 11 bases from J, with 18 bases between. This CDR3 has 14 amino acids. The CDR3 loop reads CASSPDSSAGKLFF. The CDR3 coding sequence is TGTGCCAGCAGCCCCGACTCAAGCGCCGGGAAACTGTTTTTT.

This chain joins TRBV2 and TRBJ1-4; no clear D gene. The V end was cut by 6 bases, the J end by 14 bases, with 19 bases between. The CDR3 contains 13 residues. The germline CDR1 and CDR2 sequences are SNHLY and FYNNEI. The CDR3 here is CASRLDPSDGLFF. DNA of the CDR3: TGTGCCAGCAGACTGGACCCATCGGACGGCCTGTTTTTT.

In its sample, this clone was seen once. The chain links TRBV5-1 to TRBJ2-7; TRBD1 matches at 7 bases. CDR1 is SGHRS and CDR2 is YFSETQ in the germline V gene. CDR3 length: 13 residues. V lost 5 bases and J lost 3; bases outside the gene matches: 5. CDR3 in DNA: TGCGCCAGCAGTCGTCAGGGGGACTACGAGCAGTACTTC. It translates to CASSRQGDYEQYF.

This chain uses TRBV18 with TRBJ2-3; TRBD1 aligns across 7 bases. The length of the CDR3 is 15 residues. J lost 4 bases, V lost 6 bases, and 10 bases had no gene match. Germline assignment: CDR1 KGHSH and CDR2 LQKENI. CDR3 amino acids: CASSQLDRAPDTQYF. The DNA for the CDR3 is TGTGCCAGCTCGCAGCTCGACAGGGCCCCAGATACGCAGTATTTT.

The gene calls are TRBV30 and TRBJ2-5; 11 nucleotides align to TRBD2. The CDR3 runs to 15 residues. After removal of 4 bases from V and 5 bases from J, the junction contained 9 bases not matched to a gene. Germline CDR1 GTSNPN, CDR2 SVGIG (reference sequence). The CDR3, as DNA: TGTGCCTGGACCCATGGACTAGCGGGTGGGGAGACCCAGTACTTC. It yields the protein CAWTHGLAGGETQYF.

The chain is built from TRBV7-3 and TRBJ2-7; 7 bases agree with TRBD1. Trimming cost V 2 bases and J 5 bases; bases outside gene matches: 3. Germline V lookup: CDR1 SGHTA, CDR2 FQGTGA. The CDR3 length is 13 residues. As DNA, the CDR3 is TGTGCCAGCAGCTTAGAACAGGGGAACGAGCAGTACTTC. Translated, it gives CASSLEQGNEQYF.

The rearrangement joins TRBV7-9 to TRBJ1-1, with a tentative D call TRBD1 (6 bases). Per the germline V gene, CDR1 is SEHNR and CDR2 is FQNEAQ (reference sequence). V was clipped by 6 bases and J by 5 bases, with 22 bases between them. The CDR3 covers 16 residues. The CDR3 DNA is TGTGCCAGCAGTTCTGGAGGGGGTCCCTCGAGGACTGAAGCTTTCTTT. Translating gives CASSSGGGPSRTEAFF.

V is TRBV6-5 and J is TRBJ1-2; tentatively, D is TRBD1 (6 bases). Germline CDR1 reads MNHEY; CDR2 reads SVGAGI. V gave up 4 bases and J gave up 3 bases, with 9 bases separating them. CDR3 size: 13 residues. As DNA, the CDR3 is TGTGCCAGCAGTTTACAGGGCTACTATGGCTACACCTTC. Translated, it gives CASSLQGYYGYTF.

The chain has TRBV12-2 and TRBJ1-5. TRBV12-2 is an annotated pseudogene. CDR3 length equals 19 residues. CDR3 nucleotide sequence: TGTGCAAGTCGCTTAGCCCACCCGGGGGGCGACGCTAGCAATCAGCCCCAGCATTTT. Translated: CASRLAHPGGDASNQPQHF.

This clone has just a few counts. The CDR3 sequence: CASSVDPYRENEQFF. CDR3 DNA: TGTGCCAGCAGCGTAGACCCGTACAGGGAAAATGAGCAGTTCTTC. This chain links TRBV9 with TRBJ2-1, with a tentative D call TRBD1 (6 bases). This CDR3 has 15 residues. V lost 0 bases to trimming and J lost 7 bases, with 14 bases between them. Germline lookup yields CDR1 SGDLS and CDR2 YYNGEE.

CDR3 in DNA: TGTGCCAGCAGCTTAGCCAGAGCTAGCGGGGGGGCCTATTCCTACGAGCAGTACTTC. Its translation: CASSLARASGGAYSYEQYF. The genes are TRBV11-2 and TRBJ2-7; 12 bases align to TRBD2. V trimming: 1 base; J trimming: 1 base; junction bases outside the gene matches: 11. CDR3 length: 19 residues. Germline V CDR1 and CDR2: SGHAT, FQNNGV. The whole variable domain, remainder taken from reference TRBV11-2 and TRBJ2-7, is EAGVAQSPRYKIIEKRQSVAFWCNPISGHATLYWYQQILGQGPKLLIQFQNNGVVDDSQLPKDRFSAERLKGVDSTLKIQPAKLEDSAVYLCASSLARASGGAYSYEQYFGPGTRLTVT.

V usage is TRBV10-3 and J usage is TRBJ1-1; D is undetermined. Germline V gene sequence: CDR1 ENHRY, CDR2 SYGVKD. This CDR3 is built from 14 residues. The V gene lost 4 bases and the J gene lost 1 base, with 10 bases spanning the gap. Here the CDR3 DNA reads TGTGCCATCAGTGGATTAGAGGAGAACACTGAAGCTTTCTTT. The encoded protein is CAISGLEENTEAFF.

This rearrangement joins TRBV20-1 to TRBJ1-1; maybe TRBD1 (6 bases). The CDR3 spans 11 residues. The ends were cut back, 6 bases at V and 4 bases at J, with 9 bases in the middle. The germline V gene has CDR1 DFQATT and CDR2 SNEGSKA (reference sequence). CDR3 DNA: TGCAGTGCAGACAGGCCCACTGAAGCTTTCTTT. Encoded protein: CSADRPTEAFF.

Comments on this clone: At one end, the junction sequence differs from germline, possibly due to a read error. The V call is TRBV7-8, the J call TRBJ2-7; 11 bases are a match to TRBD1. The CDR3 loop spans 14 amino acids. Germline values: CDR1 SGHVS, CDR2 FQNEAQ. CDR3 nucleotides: TGTGCCAGCAGCTTATCACCTGGCGGGGACAGGGGGTTCTTC. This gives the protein CASSLSPGGDRGFF.

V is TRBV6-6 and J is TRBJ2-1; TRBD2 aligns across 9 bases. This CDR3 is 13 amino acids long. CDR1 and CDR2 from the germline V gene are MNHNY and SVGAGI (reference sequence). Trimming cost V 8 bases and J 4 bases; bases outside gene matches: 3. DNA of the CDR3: TGTGCCAGCGGGACTAGCACGTACAATGAGCAGTTCTTC. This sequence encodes CASGTSTYNEQFF.